Each of the 2 T cell receptor beta chains below was sequenced from the same sample in a study of blood T cells in healthy people across ages. Through a sample-barcoded 5' primer and a J-beta primer mix, a second PCR was run for about 6 to 11 cycles. MiXCR, run by TCRdb on the 5' RACE reads, gives a single entry per CDR3 protein. The repertoire holds around 1,000,000 distinct CDR3 sequences, roughly 24% seen once, with around 0.75% in the top ten. A further study also used this sample, focusing on T cells of mothers and their children.

Sequencing was performed on blood. The receptors derive from a girl aged 2 to 10 in good health.

This chain links TRBV12-3 or TRBV12-4 with TRBJ2-2; the D gene is possibly TRBD2 (7 bases). The CDR3 sequence is 14 residues long. V was clipped by 3 bases and J by 7 bases, with 12 bases between them. As DNA, the CDR3 is TGTGCCAGCAGTTTTTTAGGGGGGGTCGGGGAGCTGTTTTTT. Its translation is CASSFLGGVGELFF.

The rearrangement joins TRBV20-1 to TRBJ2-1; no firm D call. The CDR3 consists of 14 residues. The germline V gene has CDR1 DFQATT and CDR2 SNEGSKA (reference sequence). V shed 6 bases and J shed 3 bases, with 15 bases lying between them. The DNA for the CDR3 is TGCAGTGCCGAATTGCCGGGCGGCTACAATGAGCAGTTCTTC. The encoded protein is CSAELPGGYNEQFF.